The 3 T cell receptor beta chains given below trace back to one sample, sequenced in a study of spatial heterogeneity in lung cancer (dated by TCRdb to about 2019). The research as a whole found: The tumor nonsynonymous mutation count correlated with the number of expanded alpha and beta TCRs within the tumor.

Which antigens these TCRs recognize remains unknown. Taken with the paper, the label for time point translates to: sample taken at primary tumor resection. The library was obtained by 5' RACE. Instrument on record: NextSeq 500. TCRdb itself trimmed the public reads at Q25 with fastp, ran MiXCR and retained productive beta chains. Identical CDR3 protein sequences are pooled into one entry, listed with their most common genes and DNA. The table for this sample lists some 14,000 distinct CDR3 sequences; more than 5% of them were counted only once. The ten largest clones add up to more than 9.5% of the sample. Sample: lung tumor tissue, taken at surgery. The receptor set was obtained from a female donor with early-stage non-small cell lung cancer.

This clonotype is medium-sized within its sample. Little can be read into the size of this beta chain, an off-target read in a library designed for alpha chains. The rearrangement joins TRBV28 to TRBJ2-5; TRBD2 might be the D (6 bases). Looked up from germline, CDR1 is MDHEN and CDR2 is SYDVKM. The V and J ends lost 5 bases and 2 bases respectively, with 12 bases between them. This CDR3 has 14 amino acids. The chain's CDR3 is CASSPLAAQETQYF. CDR3 nucleotides: TGTGCCAGCAGTCCCTTAGCGGCGCAAGAGACCCAGTACTTC.

Turning to this clonotype: This beta chain came through as a stray read in a library set up for alpha chains, and its size says little. The DNA for the CDR3 is TGTGCCAGCAGTGAAGTAGCGGGGGGCACCTCCTCCTACAATGAGCAGTTCTTC. It translates to CASSEVAGGTSSYNEQFF. The chain carries TRBV2 and TRBJ2-1; 10 bases are shared with TRBD2. This CDR3 comprises 18 residues. The junction had 6 bases not matched to a gene; V was cut back by 1 base and J by 0 bases. In germline, CDR1 is SNHLY, CDR2 FYNNEI.

This clonotype was detected ten times or more. In a library made to pick up alpha chains, this beta chain is a stray read with a size that means little. This chain joins TRBV7-9 and TRBJ2-5; D is unclear. The CDR3 length is 14 residues. CDR1 SEHNR and CDR2 FQNEAQ come from the germline V gene (reference sequence). V lost 1 base and J 5 bases, leaving 11 bases between the germline ends. CDR3 bases: TGTGCCAGCAGCTTAGAAGGTTTTCGGGAGACCCAGTACTTC. Translating it yields CASSLEGFRETQYF.